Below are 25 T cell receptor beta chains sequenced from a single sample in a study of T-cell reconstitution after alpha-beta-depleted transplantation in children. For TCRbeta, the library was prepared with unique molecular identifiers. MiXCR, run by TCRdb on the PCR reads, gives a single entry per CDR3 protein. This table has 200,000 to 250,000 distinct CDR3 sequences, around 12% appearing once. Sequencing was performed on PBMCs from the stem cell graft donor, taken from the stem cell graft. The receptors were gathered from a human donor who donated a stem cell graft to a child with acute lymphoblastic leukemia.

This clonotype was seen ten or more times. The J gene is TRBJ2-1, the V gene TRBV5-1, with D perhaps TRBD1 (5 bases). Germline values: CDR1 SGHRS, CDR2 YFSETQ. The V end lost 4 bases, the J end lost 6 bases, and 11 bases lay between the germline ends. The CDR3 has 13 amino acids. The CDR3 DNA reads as TGCGCCAGCAGCCGTCAGGGTCGCAATGAGCAGTTCTTC. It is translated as CASSRQGRNEQFF.

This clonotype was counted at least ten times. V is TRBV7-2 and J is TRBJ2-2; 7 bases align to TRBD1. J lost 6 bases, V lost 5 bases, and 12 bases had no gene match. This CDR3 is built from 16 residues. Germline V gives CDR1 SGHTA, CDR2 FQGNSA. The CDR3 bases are TGTGCCAGCAGCCCATCCTCGACAGGGATCTCCGGGGAGCTGTTTTTT. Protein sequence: CASSPSSTGISGELFF.

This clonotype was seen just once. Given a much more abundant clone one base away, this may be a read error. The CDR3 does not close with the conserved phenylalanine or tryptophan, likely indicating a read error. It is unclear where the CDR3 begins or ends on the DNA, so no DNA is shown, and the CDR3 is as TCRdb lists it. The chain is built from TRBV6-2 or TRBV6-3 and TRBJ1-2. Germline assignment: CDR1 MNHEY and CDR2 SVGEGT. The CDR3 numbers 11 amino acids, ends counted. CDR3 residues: CASSHRIGVHS.

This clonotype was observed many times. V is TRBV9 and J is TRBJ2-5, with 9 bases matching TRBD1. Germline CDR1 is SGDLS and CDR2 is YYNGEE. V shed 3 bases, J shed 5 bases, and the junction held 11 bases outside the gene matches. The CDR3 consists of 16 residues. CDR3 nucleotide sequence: TGTGCCAGCAGCGGGGACAGGGACGAGATGGTGGAGACCCAGTACTTC. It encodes CASSGDRDEMVETQYF. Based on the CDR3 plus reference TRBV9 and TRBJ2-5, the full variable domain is DSGVTQTPKHLITATGQRVTLRCSPRSGDLSVYWYQQSLDQGLQFLIQYYNGEERAKGNILERFSAQQFPDLHSELNLSSLELGDSALYFCASSGDRDEMVETQYFGPGTRLLVL.

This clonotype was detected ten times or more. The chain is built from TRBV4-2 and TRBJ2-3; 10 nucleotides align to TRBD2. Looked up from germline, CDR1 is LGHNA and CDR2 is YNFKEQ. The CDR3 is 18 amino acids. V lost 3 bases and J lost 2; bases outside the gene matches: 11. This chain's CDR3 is CASSQDLRTSGFTDTQYF. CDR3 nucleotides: TGTGCCAGCAGCCAGGACCTAAGGACTAGCGGATTCACAGATACGCAGTATTTT.

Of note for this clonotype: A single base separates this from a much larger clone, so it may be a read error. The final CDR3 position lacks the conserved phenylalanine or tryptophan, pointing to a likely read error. Written as DNA, the CDR3 is TGTGCCAGCAGTGGAACAGGGGGTAGGGGCACTGAAGCTTTCCTT. It specifies CASSGTGGRGTEAFL. V gene TRBV6-1 combines with J gene TRBJ1-1, with 8 bases matching TRBD1. The CDR3 sequence is 15 residues long. The J segment lost 4 bases and the V segment lost 4 bases, leaving 8 bases of the junction unmatched. CDR1 and CDR2 from the germline V gene are MNHNS and SASEGT.

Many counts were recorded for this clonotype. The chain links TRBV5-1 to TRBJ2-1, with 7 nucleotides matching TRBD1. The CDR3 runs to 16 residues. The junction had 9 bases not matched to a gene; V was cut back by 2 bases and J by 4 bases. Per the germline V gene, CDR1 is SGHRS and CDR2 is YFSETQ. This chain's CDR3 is CASSFSTGSGYNEQFF. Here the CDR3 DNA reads TGCGCCAGCAGCTTCTCGACAGGGTCGGGGTACAATGAGCAGTTCTTC.

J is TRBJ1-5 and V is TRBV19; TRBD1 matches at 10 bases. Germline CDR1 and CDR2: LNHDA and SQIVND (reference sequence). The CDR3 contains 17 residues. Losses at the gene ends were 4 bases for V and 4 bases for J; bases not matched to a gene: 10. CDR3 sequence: CASSTVGQGVTNQPQHF. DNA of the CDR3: TGTGCCAGTAGTACCGTAGGACAGGGGGTTACTAATCAGCCCCAGCATTTT.

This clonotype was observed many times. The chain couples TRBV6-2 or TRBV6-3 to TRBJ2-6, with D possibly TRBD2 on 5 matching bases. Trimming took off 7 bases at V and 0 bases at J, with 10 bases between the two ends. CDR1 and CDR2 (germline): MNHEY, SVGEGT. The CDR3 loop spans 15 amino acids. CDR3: CASTPRDSGANVLTF. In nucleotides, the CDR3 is TGTGCCAGCACCCCCCGGGACTCTGGGGCCAACGTCCTGACTTTC.

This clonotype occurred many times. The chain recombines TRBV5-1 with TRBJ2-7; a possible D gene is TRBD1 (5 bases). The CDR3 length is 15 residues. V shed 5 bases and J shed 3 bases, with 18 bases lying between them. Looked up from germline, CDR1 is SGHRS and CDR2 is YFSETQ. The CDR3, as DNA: TGCGCCAGCAGAGGGTCGCCAGGGTCTTACTACGAGCAGTACTTC. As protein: CASRGSPGSYYEQYF.

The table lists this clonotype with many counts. DNA for the CDR3: TGCAGCTTGGACAGGGGAAACTATGGCTACACCTTC. Amino acid sequence: CSLDRGNYGYTF. This sequence joins TRBV29-1 and TRBJ1-2; 9 bases are shared with TRBD1. Germline CDR1 SQVTM, CDR2 ANQGSEA. The CDR3 sequence is 12 residues long. V lost 8 bases and J lost 2; bases outside the gene matches: 3.

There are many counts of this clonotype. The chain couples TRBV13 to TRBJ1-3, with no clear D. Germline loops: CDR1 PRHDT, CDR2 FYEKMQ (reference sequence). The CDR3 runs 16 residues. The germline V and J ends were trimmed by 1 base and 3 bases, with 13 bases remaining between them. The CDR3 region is CASSLEEGMFGNTIYF. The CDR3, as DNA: TGTGCCAGCAGCTTAGAGGAGGGAATGTTTGGAAACACCATATATTTT.

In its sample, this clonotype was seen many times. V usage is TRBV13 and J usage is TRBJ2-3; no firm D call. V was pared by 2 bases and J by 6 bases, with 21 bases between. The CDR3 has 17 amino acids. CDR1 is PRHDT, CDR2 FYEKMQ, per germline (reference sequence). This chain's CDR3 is CASSLNPKAEWTDTQYF. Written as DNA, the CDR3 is TGTGCCAGCAGCTTAAATCCCAAGGCCGAGTGGACGGATACGCAGTATTTT.

The CDR3 DNA reads as TGTGCCAGCAGCGCCGTGGACCGAGCCGCGTTCTATGGCTACACCTTC. Translated, it gives CASSAVDRAAFYGYTF. The rearrangement links TRBV9 to TRBJ1-2; unclear D gene. Germline values: CDR1 SGDLS, CDR2 YYNGEE. This CDR3 is built from 16 residues. V lost 3 bases and J lost 4, with 19 bases in between.

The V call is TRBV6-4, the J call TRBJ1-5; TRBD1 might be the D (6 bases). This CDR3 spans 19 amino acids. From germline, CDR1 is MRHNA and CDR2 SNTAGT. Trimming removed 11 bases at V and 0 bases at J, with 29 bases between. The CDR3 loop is CALCFTGGHSLYSNQPQHF. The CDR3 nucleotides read TGTGCCCTCTGTTTCACGGGGGGGCACTCCCTTTATAGCAATCAGCCCCAGCATTTT.

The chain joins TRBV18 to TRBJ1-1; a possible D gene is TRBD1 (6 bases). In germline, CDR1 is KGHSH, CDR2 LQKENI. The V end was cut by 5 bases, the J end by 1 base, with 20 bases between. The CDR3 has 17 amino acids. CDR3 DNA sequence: TGTGCCAGCTCAGCACTTGTAACAGGGTTCACGAACACTGAAGCTTTCTTT. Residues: CASSALVTGFTNTEAFF. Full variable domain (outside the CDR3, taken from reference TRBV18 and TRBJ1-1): NAGVMQNPRHLVRRRGQEARLRCSPMKGHSHVYWYRQLPEEGLKFMVYLQKENIIDESGMPKERFSAEFPKEGPSILRIQQVVRGDSAAYFCASSALVTGFTNTEAFFGQGTRLTVV.

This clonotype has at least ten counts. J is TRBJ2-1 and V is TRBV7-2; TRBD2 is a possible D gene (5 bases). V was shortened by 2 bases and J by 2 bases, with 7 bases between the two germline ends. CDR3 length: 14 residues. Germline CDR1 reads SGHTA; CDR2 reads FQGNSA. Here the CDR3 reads CASSLMRAYNEQFF. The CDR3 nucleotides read TGTGCCAGCAGCTTAATGAGGGCCTACAATGAGCAGTTCTTC.

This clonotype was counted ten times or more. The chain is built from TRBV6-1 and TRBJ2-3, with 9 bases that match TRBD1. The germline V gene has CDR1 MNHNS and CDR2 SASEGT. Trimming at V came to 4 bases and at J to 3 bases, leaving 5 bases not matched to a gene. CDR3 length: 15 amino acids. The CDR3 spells CASSVFGTGTDTQYF. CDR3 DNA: TGTGCCAGCAGTGTCTTTGGGACAGGGACAGATACGCAGTATTTT.

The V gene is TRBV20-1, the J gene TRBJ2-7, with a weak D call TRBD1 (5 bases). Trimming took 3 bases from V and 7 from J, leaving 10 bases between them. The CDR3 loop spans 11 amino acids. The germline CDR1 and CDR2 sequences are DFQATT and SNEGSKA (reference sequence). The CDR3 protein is CSASPRAEQYF. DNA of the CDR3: TGCAGTGCTAGTCCCAGGGCAGAGCAGTACTTC.

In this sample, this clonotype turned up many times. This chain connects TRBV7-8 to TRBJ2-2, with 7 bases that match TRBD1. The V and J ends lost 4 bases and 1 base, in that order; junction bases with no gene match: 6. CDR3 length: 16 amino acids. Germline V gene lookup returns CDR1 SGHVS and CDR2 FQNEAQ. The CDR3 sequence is CASSSRTGQNTGELFF. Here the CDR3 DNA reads TGTGCCAGCAGCTCGCGGACAGGACAGAACACCGGGGAGCTGTTTTTT.

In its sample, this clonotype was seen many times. The CDR3 here is CASSSMGNEQFF. The CDR3 bases are TGTGCCAGCAGCTCCATGGGGAATGAGCAGTTCTTC. This sequence joins TRBV6-5 and TRBJ2-1; D is ambiguous. The CDR3 has 12 amino acids. Germline CDR1 MNHEY, CDR2 SVGAGI. Trimming pared 6 bases from V and 7 bases from J, leaving 10 bases between.

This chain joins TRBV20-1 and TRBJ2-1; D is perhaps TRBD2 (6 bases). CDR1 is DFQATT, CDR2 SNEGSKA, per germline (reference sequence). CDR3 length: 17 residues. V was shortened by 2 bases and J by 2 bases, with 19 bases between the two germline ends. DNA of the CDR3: TGCAGTGCTAGAAACCCAGCCATTAGCGGAGCCTACAATGAGCAGTTCTTC. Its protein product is CSARNPAISGAYNEQFF.

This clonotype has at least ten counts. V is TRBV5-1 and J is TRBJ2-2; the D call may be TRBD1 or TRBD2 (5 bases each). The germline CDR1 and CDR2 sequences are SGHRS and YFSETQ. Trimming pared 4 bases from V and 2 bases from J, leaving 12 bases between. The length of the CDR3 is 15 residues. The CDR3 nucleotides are TGCGCCAGCAGCCTAGGGGACCTTAACACCGGGGAGCTGTTTTTT. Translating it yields CASSLGDLNTGELFF.

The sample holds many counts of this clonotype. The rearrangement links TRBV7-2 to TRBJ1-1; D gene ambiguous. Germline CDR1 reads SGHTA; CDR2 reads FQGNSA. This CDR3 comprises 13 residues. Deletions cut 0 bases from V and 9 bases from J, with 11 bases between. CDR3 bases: TGTGCCAGCAGCTTAGCGATCGGTCGAAAAGCTTTCTTT. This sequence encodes CASSLAIGRKAFF.

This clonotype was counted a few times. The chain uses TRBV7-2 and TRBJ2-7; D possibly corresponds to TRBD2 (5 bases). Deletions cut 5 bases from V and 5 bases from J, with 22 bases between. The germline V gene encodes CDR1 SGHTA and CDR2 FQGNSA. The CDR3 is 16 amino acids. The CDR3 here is CASSLDTRSRLNEQYF. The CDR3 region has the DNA TGTGCCAGCAGCCTAGATACTAGGTCGCGGTTGAACGAGCAGTACTTC. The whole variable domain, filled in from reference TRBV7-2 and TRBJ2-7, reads GAGVSQSPSNKVTEKGKDVELRCDPISGHTALYWYRQSLGQGLEFLIYFQGNSAPDKSGLPSDRFSAERTGGSVSTLTIQRTQQEDSAVYLCASSLDTRSRLNEQYFGPGTRLTVT.